Following are 24 T cell receptor beta chains from one sample sequenced in a study of cytomegalovirus exposure and HLA in healthy donors. Both 60 Vbeta primers and 13 Jbeta primers went into the PCR. The protocol was immunoSEQ multiplex PCR, while the TCRdb copy is restricted to in-frame clones and leaves out a portion. This sample has roughly 100,000 clones; 65% to 85% occur once, and the top ten carry 3.8%. The sample was PBMCs. These TCRs come from a man aged 50 to 60 in good health and CMV-seronegative.

This sequence joins TRBV4-2 and TRBJ2-5; 13 bases fit TRBD2. The CDR3 runs to 17 residues. Germline assignment: CDR1 LGHNA and CDR2 YNFKEQ. The junction had 9 bases not matched to a gene; V was cut back by 3 bases and J by 5 bases. This chain's CDR3 is CASSQTGTSGKGETQYF. In nucleotides, the CDR3 is TGTGCCAGCAGCCAGACAGGGACTAGCGGGAAGGGGGAGACCCAGTACTTC.

The chain joins TRBV19 to TRBJ1-1; the D is unclear. The CDR3 runs to 12 residues. The V end lost 5 bases, the J end lost 5 bases, and 9 bases lay between the germline ends. Germline V CDR1 and CDR2: LNHDA, SQIVND (reference sequence). This chain's CDR3 is CASSLPGTEAFF. For the CDR3, the DNA is TGTGCCAGTAGTCTGCCGGGGACTGAAGCTTTCTTT.

The J gene is TRBJ2-7, the V gene TRBV5-1, with 7 positions matching TRBD1. This CDR3 has 13 amino acids. Germline CDR1 SGHRS, CDR2 YFSETQ. Unmatched junction bases numbered 1, after V lost 0 bases and J lost 4 bases. The CDR3 spells CASSLGTGYEQYF. CDR3 in DNA: TGCGCCAGCAGCTTGGGGACAGGTTACGAGCAGTACTTC.

The rearrangement joins TRBV5-1 to TRBJ2-7; weak D call: TRBD2 (6 bases). The CDR3 has 16 residues. Germline V gene lookup returns CDR1 SGHRS and CDR2 YFSETQ. V lost 4 bases to trimming and J lost 2 bases, with 19 bases between them. DNA of the CDR3: TGCGCCAGCAGCCTGGGGGAGGTTGGAACAACCTACGAGCAGTACTTC. Translating it yields CASSLGEVGTTYEQYF.

V is TRBV6-1 and J is TRBJ2-5; 10 nucleotides agree with TRBD1. The last part of the DNA fits TRBJ2-7 better; the J call may be wrong. Germline values: CDR1 MNHNS, CDR2 SASEGT. The CDR3 covers 14 residues. This chain's CDR3 is CASSEGTGGYEQYF. In DNA, the CDR3 is TGTGCCAGCAGTGAAGGGACAGGGGGTTACGAGCAGTACTTC.

The CDR3 loop is CASSLGLELPQFF. The DNA for the CDR3 is TGTGCCAGCAGCCTGGGACTGGAATTGCCACAGTTCTTC. J is TRBJ2-1 and V is TRBV7-2, with D tentatively TRBD2 (6 bases). Germline values: CDR1 SGHTA, CDR2 FQGNSA. V was pared by 5 bases and J by 13 bases, with 18 bases between. The CDR3 is made up of 13 amino acids.

V gene TRBV27 combines with J gene TRBJ2-1; the D gene is possibly TRBD1 (6 bases). The germline V gene encodes CDR1 MNHEY and CDR2 SMNVEV (reference sequence). Trimming took 0 bases from V and 6 from J, leaving 24 bases between them. This CDR3 has 19 residues. The CDR3 nucleotides are TGTGCCAGCAGTTTATCCCATCGGGATTCAGGGGCTTTCGGCAATGAGCAGTTCTTC. It specifies CASSLSHRDSGAFGNEQFF.

The rearrangement links TRBV5-4 to TRBJ2-7; 8 bases line up with TRBD2. Unmatched junction bases numbered 10, after V lost 3 bases and J lost 5 bases. Per germline, CDR1 SGHNT and CDR2 YYREEE (reference sequence). The CDR3 sequence is 15 residues long. CDR3 sequence: CASSSPSGSLHEQYF. CDR3 coding DNA: TGTGCCAGCAGCTCACCAAGCGGGAGCCTCCACGAGCAGTACTTC.

The rearrangement joins TRBV19 to TRBJ2-1; TRBD1 agrees at 7 bases. The CDR3 has 22 residues. V lost 6 bases, J lost 8 bases, and 34 bases stayed unmatched. CDR1 LNHDA and CDR2 SQIVND come from the germline V gene (reference sequence). CDR3 loop: CASSVLIPGQWSTRGGSYEQFF. The CDR3 DNA sequence: TGTGCCAGTAGCGTACTAATCCCGGGACAGTGGTCAACTAGAGGCGGATCCTATGAGCAGTTCTTC.

The chain joins TRBV7-6 to TRBJ2-2, with 9 nucleotides matching TRBD1. Germline V lookup: CDR1 SGHVS, CDR2 FNYEAQ. The CDR3 is made up of 16 amino acids. Trimming at V came to 7 bases and at J to 7 bases, leaving 13 bases not matched to a gene. The CDR3 nucleotides read TGTGCCAGCACCACTGTACGGACAGGGGCTATCGGGGAGCTGTTTTTT. Translating gives CASTTVRTGAIGELFF.

The rearrangement joins TRBV5-1 to TRBJ2-7, with TRBD1 matching 8 bases. Germline CDR1 SGHRS, CDR2 YFSETQ. The CDR3 loop spans 14 amino acids. V was clipped by 2 bases and J by 7 bases; unmatched bases: 8. The chain's CDR3 is CASSLRQGPWEQYF. The CDR3 DNA sequence: TGCGCCAGCAGCTTAAGACAGGGGCCTTGGGAGCAGTACTTC.

The chain recombines TRBV6-1 with TRBJ2-5; D is perhaps TRBD1 (6 bases). Germline CDR1 is MNHNS and CDR2 is SASEGT. Trimming removed 1 base from V and 5 bases from J, with 11 bases in between. This CDR3 has 14 amino acids. This chain's CDR3 is CASSEGTGWETQYF. CDR3 sequence (DNA): TGTGCCAGCAGTGAAGGTACAGGGTGGGAGACCCAGTACTTC.

The chain carries TRBV19 and TRBJ2-4, with 10 bases aligning to TRBD1. Germline assignment: CDR1 LNHDA and CDR2 SQIVND (reference sequence). J gave up 4 bases and V 9 bases, and 3 bases lay outside the gene matches. The CDR3 length is 13 residues. The CDR3 DNA reads as TGTGCCAGCGGGACAGGGGCAAAAAACATTCAGTACTTC. Its protein is CASGTGAKNIQYF. Complete variable domain (other parts from reference TRBV19 and TRBJ2-4): DGGITQSPKYLFRKEGQNVTLSCEQNLNHDAMYWYRQDPGQGLRLIYYSQIVNDFQKGDIAEGYSVSREKKESFPLTVTSAQKNPTAFYLCASGTGAKNIQYFGAGTRLSVL.

The chain combines TRBV7-8 with TRBJ2-5; D is undetermined. Looked up from germline, CDR1 is SGHVS and CDR2 is FQNEAQ. The V and J ends lost 1 base and 5 bases respectively, with 5 bases between them. The CDR3 consists of 12 residues. The CDR3 DNA reads TGTGCCAGCAGCTTAGGGCGGGAGACCCAGTACTTC. Translated: CASSLGRETQYF.

The chain is built from TRBV7-3 and TRBJ2-7; D may be TRBD2 (7 bases). This CDR3 region has 14 residues. Germline assignment: CDR1 SGHTA and CDR2 FQGTGA. Between the trimmed V and J ends, which lost 6 bases and 5 bases, there was a span of 17 bases. CDR3 sequence: CASRTGPSGHEQYF. The CDR3 DNA reads as TGTGCCAGCAGGACAGGTCCTAGCGGCCACGAGCAGTACTTC.

The chain recombines TRBV28 with TRBJ1-4; D is ambiguous. The CDR3 spans 15 residues. The germline V gene has CDR1 MDHEN and CDR2 SYDVKM. Trimming removed 2 bases at V and 9 bases at J, with 16 bases between. This CDR3 reads CASSLTTDRMKKLFF. The DNA of the CDR3 is TGTGCCAGCAGTTTAACAACAGACCGAATGAAAAAACTGTTTTTT. The complete variable domain, with remaining parts taken from reference TRBV28 and TRBJ1-4, reads DVKVTQSSRYLVKRTGEKVFLECVQDMDHENMFWYRQDPGLGLRLIYFSYDVKMKEKGDIPEGYSVSREKKERFSLILESASTNQTSMYLCASSLTTDRMKKLFFGSGTQLSVL.

This clone occurred once. V and J are TRBV19 and TRBJ2-1, with TRBD2 as a possible D gene (7 bases). The germline CDR1 and CDR2 sequences are LNHDA and SQIVND (reference sequence). The germline V and J ends were trimmed by 11 bases and 2 bases, with 22 bases remaining between them. The CDR3 is 16 residues long. CDR3 in amino acids: CASSPPGGGPYNEQFF. The CDR3 region has the DNA TGTGCCTCCTCTCCTCCGGGGGGCGGCCCCTACAATGAGCAGTTCTTC.

The CDR3 region is CASSPGNSPLHF. DNA of the CDR3: TGCGCCAGCAGCCCGGGGAATTCACCCCTCCACTTT. The chain joins TRBV5-1 to TRBJ1-6; D uncertain. The CDR3 consists of 12 residues. Between the trimmed V and J ends, which lost 4 bases and 7 bases, there was a span of 6 bases. Germline CDR1 is SGHRS and CDR2 is YFSETQ.

The chain couples TRBV29-1 to TRBJ2-3, with 8 bases identical to TRBD2. J gave up 1 base and V 3 bases, and 0 bases lay outside the gene matches. The CDR3 length is 13 residues. Germline CDR1 SQVTM, CDR2 ANQGSEA. For the CDR3, the DNA is TGCAGCGTTGACGGGAGGGGCACAGATACGCAGTATTTT. Translation: CSVDGRGTDTQYF.

V is TRBV7-2 and J is TRBJ2-3; TRBD2 matches at 9 bases. CDR3 size: 17 residues. The germline V gene encodes CDR1 SGHTA and CDR2 FQGNSA. V dropped 0 bases and J dropped 2; count of bases not matched to a gene: 6. The CDR3 DNA sequence: TGTGCCAGCAGCTTAGCGCCTCGGACTAGCGTCACAGATACGCAGTATTTT. This codes for CASSLAPRTSVTDTQYF.

V usage is TRBV6-6 and J usage is TRBJ2-5; D perhaps matches TRBD1 (5 bases). Germline CDR1 reads MNHNY; CDR2 reads SVGAGI (reference sequence). Trimming took off 6 bases at V and 2 bases at J, with 13 bases between the two ends. CDR3 length: 14 amino acids. The CDR3 here is CASRLTVTQETQYF. As DNA, the CDR3 is TGTGCCAGCAGACTGACAGTGACTCAAGAGACCCAGTACTTC.

The genes are TRBV27 and TRBJ2-1, with 8 bases lining up with TRBD2. Losses at the gene ends were 5 bases for V and 6 bases for J; bases not matched to a gene: 9. The CDR3 contains 15 residues. Germline V gives CDR1 MNHEY, CDR2 SMNVEV (reference sequence). CDR3 nucleotide sequence: TGTGCCAGCAGTCCTCCGGGACTAGGGGGCAATGAGCAGTTCTTC. Its protein is CASSPPGLGGNEQFF.

The V and J genes are TRBV28 and TRBJ2-3; D not certain. Germline V CDR1 and CDR2: MDHEN, SYDVKM. CDR3 size: 14 residues. Trimming left V 6 bases short and J 0 bases short, with 10 bases between. The CDR3 sequence: CASSHIPSTDTQYF. CDR3 DNA: TGTGCCAGCAGCCACATCCCTAGCACAGATACGCAGTATTTT.

Details on this clone: This same CDR3 is encoded by further DNA sequences in the sample. The chain uses TRBV9 and TRBJ1-3; D not resolved. The germline V gene has CDR1 SGDLS and CDR2 YYNGEE. Trimming shortened V by 2 bases and J by 0 bases, and 6 bases separated the two germline ends. The CDR3 has 14 residues. The CDR3, as DNA: TGTGCCAGCAGCGTCGGTAGCTCTGGAAACACCATATATTTT. Translation: CASSVGSSGNTIYF.